This T cell receptor beta chain was recovered during a study of CD8 T cells in Susac syndrome. V lost 0 bases, J lost 4 bases, and 12 bases lay in between. CDR3 size: 15 residues. Germline-derived CDR1 and CDR2 are LGHNA and YSLEER. The authors reverse transcribed about 0.5 to 1 ug RNA with random hexamers. One entry per CDR3 protein results from TCRdb running MiXCR on the immunoSEQ multiplex PCR reads. The profile shows 75,000 or so distinct CDR3 sequences, 90% to 95% of them singletons. The origin of this receptor is a human donor with Susac syndrome. The genes are TRBV4-3 and TRBJ1-2; D perhaps matches TRBD1 (5 bases). The sequencing sample was made of CD8+ T cells from PBMCs. Written as DNA, the CDR3 is TGCGCCAGCAGCCAAGATGGGGGATGGGGCTATGGCTACACCTTC. Translating gives CASSQDGGWGYGYTF.